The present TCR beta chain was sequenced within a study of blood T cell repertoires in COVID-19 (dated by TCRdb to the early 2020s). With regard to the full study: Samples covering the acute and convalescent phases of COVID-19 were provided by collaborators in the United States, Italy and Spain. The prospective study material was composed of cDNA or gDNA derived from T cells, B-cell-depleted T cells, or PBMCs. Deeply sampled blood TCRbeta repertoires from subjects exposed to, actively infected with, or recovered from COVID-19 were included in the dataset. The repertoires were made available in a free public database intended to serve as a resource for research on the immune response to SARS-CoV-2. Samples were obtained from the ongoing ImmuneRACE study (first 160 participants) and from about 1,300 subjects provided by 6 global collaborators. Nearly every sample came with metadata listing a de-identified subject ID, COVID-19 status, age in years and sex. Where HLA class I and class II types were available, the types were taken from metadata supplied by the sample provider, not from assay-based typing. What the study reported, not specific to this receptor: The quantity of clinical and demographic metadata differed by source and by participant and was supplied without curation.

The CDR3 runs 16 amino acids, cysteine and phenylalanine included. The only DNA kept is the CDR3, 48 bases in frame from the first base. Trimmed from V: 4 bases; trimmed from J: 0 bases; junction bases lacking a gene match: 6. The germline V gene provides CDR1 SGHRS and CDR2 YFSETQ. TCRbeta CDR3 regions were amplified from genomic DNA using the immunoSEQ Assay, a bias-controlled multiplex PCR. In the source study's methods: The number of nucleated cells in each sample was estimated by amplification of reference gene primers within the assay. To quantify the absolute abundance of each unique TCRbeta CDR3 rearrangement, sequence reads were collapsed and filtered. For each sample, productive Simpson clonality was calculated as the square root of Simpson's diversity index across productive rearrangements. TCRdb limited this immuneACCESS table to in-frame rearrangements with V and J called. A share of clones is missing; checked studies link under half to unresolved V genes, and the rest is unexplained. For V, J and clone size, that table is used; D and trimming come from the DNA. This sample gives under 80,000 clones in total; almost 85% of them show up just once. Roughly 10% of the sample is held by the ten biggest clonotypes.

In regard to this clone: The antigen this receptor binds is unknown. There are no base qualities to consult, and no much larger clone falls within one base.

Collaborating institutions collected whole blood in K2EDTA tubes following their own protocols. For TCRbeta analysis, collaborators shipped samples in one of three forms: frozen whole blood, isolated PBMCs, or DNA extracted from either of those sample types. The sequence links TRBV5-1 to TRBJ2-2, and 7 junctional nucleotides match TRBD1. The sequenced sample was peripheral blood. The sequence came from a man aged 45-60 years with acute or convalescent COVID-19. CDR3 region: CASSPHGTANTGELFF. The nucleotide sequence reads TGCGCCAGCAGCCCACACGGGACAGCGAACACCGGGGAGCTGTTTTTT.